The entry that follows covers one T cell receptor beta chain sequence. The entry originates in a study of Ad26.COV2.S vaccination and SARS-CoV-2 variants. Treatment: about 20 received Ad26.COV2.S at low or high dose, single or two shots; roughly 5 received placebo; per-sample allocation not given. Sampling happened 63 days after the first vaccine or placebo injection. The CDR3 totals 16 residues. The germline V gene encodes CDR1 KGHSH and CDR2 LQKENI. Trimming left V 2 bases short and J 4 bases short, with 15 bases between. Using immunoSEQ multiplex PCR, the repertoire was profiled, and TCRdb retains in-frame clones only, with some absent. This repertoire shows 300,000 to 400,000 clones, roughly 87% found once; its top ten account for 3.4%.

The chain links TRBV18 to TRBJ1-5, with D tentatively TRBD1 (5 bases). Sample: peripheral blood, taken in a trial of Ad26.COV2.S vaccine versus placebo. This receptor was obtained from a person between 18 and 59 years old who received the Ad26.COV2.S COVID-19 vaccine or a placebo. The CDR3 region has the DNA TGTGCCAGCTCACCATGGGAAACAGGCGGAAATCAGCCCCAGCATTTT. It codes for CASSPWETGGNQPQHF.